This T cell receptor beta chain stems from a study of cytomegalovirus exposure and HLA in healthy donors. Findings and limits, study-wide: Near-uniform donor sequencing depth was presumed by presence/absence analyses. A few chains tied to CMV proved CMV antigen-specific in vitro. Most of the CMV-associated TCR beta chains (in a later analysis) appeared to be HLA-restricted.

V dropped 5 bases and J dropped 2; count of bases not matched to a gene: 5. The CDR3 contains 15 residues. Germline V gives CDR1 MNHNS, CDR2 SASEGT. In the PCR, 60 Vbeta and 13 Jbeta primers were used. Only in-frame clones appear in the TCRdb table, and some are missing; sequencing was by immunoSEQ multiplex PCR. The repertoire holds under 200,000 clones, under 70% seen once, with about 2.5% in the top ten. With regard to this clone: Its antigen remains unidentified. Other DNA sequences of this sample code for an identical CDR3.

This sequence joins TRBV6-1 and TRBJ1-5; 8 nucleotides align to TRBD1. This TCR derives from a woman aged 40 to 50 in good health and CMV-seropositive. Sequencing was carried out using PBMCs. The CDR3 coding sequence is TGTGCCAGCAGTCTCCAGGGGGCTGGCAATCAGCCCCAGCATTTT. Protein product: CASSLQGAGNQPQHF.